A single T cell receptor beta chain is shown here with its context. This clonotype has only a few counts. Its antigen remains unidentified. Nothing much larger sits one base from this clone, and base qualities are not available. The sample is drawn from a study of T-cell memory formation after mild COVID-19 (dated by TCRdb to about 2021). In the study overall: TCR sequence clusters from the two donors were found to be largely donor specific. Longitudinal TCRalpha and TCRbeta repertoire sequencing tracked T-cell clones expanding and contracting after mild COVID-19 in a couple of donors. Two young, previously healthy adult volunteers made up the cohort, one male and one female.

Ficoll-Paque density gradient centrifugation was used to isolate PBMCs. General study outcomes and caveats: Some responding clones were detected in pre-infection memory, which suggested that pre-existing cross-reactive memory T cells had joined the SARS-CoV-2 response. Clones that contracted from day 15 to 85 showed balanced CD4/CD8 phenotypes, whereas a second wave of clones that expanded from day 15 to 37 leaned towards CD4+. SARS-CoV-2 specificity was not confirmed for the second-wave clones peaking on day 37. Only a couple of mild cases were covered by the study, and larger cohorts that include severe cases with pre-infection samples were considered necessary. Contracting CD4+ clones were found mainly in CM and EM memory subsets, while CD8+ clones were enriched in EMRA.

Trimming costs V 0 bases and J 1 base, and their ends lie 6 bases apart. The CDR3 numbers 14 residues from cysteine through phenylalanine. Just the 42-base CDR3 DNA is kept, in frame starting at base 1. The germline V gene encodes CDR1 MNHEY and CDR2 SVGAGI. The instrument given in TCRdb is Illumina NovaSeq 6000. TCRalpha and TCRbeta cDNA libraries were constructed by 5'RACE with constant-segment primers, with sample barcodes and unique molecular identifiers being introduced. RNA was extracted from every sample with Trizol reagent. Library amplification was performed in two PCR steps, and a second sample barcode and Illumina TruSeq adapters were introduced in the second step. The libraries were sequenced on an Illumina NovaSeq using 2 x 150 bp paired-end reads. The source study handled its data this way. With migec v1.2.7, reads were demultiplexed and then collapsed into UMI-guided consensus sequences. Using mixcr v2.1.11, UMI consensuses were aligned to TRA and TRB V and J templates and then assembled into clonotypes. A clonotype was counted as expanded or contracted only if both edgeR and NoisET called the change significant, with noise models trained on biological replicates. For edgeR calls, the thresholds were a false discovery rate-adjusted p below 0.01 and a log2 fold-change of 1. As an exploratory analysis of dynamics, PCA with hierarchical clustering was applied to max-normalized trajectories of the 1000 most abundant clonotypes. Separately sequenced CD4+ and CD8+ repertoires were used to assign the CD4 or CD8 phenotype of responding clones. The public reads were reprocessed in TCRdb via fastp at Q25 and MiXCR, keeping in-frame beta chains. Identical CDR3 proteins give one entry, which carries the most common genes and DNA. TCRdb's processing, not the study's, gives the V and J calls here. This sample comprises 400,000 to 450,000 distinct CDR3 sequences, more than 15% of them detected only once. Of the sample, 20% to 25% falls within the top ten clones.

Specimen: PBMCs or a T cell subset sorted from them (not recorded which). This receptor was taken from a man younger than 30 who had mild COVID-19 (a few samples of this study predate the infection). The sample titles of this study are shuffled in the database, so cell type and time point are left out; the donor was told from shared clones. This sequence uses TRBV6-5 and TRBJ1-1, with the identity of the D gene unclear. The CDR3 protein sequence reads: CASSYSVENTEAFF. Here is the DNA: TGTGCCAGCAGTTACTCGGTGGAGAACACTGAAGCTTTCTTT.